This T cell receptor (beta chain) came from a study of blood T cell repertoires in COVID-19 (dated by TCRdb to about 2020). Broadly, across the study: Collaborator samples came from the United States, Italy and Spain and covered acute and convalescent phases of COVID-19. The material from the prospective study consisted of cDNA or gDNA derived from T cells, B-cell-depleted T cells, or PBMCs. The dataset comprised deeply sampled blood TCRbeta repertoires from subjects exposed to, actively infected with, or recovered from COVID-19. The repertoires were released in a freely available public database intended as a resource for research on the immune response to SARS-CoV-2. Samples came from the ongoing ImmuneRACE study (first 160 participants) plus 1,254 subjects from 6 global collaborators. The sample metadata nearly always contained a de-identified subject ID, COVID-19 status, age in years and sex. Where available, HLA class I and class II types were obtained from metadata supplied by the sample provider rather than from assay-based typing.

The immunoSEQ Assay, a bias-controlled multiplex PCR, was used to amplify TCRbeta CDR3 regions from genomic DNA. In the paper's pipeline: Nucleated cell counts per sample were estimated from amplification of reference gene primers within the assay. To quantify the absolute abundance of each unique TCRbeta CDR3 rearrangement, sequence reads were collapsed and filtered. For each sample, productive Simpson clonality was calculated as the square root of Simpson's diversity index over productive rearrangements. TCRdb's version of the immuneACCESS table is confined to in-frame rearrangements and falls short of the full clone set. An unresolved V gene accounts for under half of the shortfall where checked; the remainder is of unknown origin. Clone size and the V and J calls come from that table; the DNA yielded D and trimming. The sample includes approximately 46,000 clones, with 65% to 90% observed a single time. The top ten clonotypes cover more than 2.5% of the sample.

About this clone: The specificity of this receptor is unknown. No quality values exist for individual bases; no much larger clone is one base distant.

Including the terminal cysteine and phenylalanine, the CDR3 comprises 13 residues. Just the 39-base CDR3 DNA is kept, in frame starting at base 1. The germline V gene yields MDHEN for CDR1 and SYDVKM for CDR2. At the junction V is shortened by 2 bases and J by 8 bases, with 9 bases in between. Whole blood was collected in K2EDTA tubes by collaborating institutions according to the institutions' own protocols. For TCRbeta analysis, collaborator samples were shipped as frozen whole blood, as isolated PBMCs, or as DNA extracted from either sample type. The paper's findings and limits, for the study overall: The amount of clinical and demographic metadata varied by source and participant and was provided uncurated.

The TCR originated in a woman between 55 and 75 years old with acute or convalescent COVID-19. The chain is made from TRBV28 and TRBJ1-4; the D gene is not confidently resolved. The sequenced sample consisted of peripheral blood. CDR3 sequence: CASSLVTEEKLFF. The sequence in DNA is TGTGCCAGCAGTTTAGTTACAGAGGAAAAACTGTTTTTT.